This T cell receptor (beta chain) was identified during a study of blood T cell repertoires in COVID-19 (dated by TCRdb to the early 2020s). About the full investigation: The collaborator samples originated in the United States, Italy and Spain and spanned the acute and convalescent phases of COVID-19. The prospective study material was composed of cDNA or gDNA derived from T cells, B-cell-depleted T cells, or PBMCs. Deeply sampled blood TCRbeta repertoires from subjects exposed to, actively infected with, or recovered from COVID-19 were included in the dataset. The repertoires were released in a freely available public database intended as a resource for research on the immune response to SARS-CoV-2. The samples were drawn from the first 160 participants of the ongoing ImmuneRACE study and from 1,254 subjects provided by 6 global collaborators. The sample metadata nearly always contained a de-identified subject ID, COVID-19 status, age in years and sex. Where HLA class I and class II types were available, the types were taken from metadata supplied by the sample provider, not from assay-based typing.

Collaborating institutions collected whole blood in K2EDTA tubes following their own protocols. For TCRbeta analysis, collaborators shipped samples as frozen whole blood, isolated PBMCs, or DNA extracted from either of those sample types. Here is what the overall study found, with its caveats: Clinical and demographic metadata were provided uncurated, with the amount varying by source and participant.

On this clone itself: What antigen it recognizes has not been identified. The sample holds no much larger clone one base away, and base qualities are not on file.

The immunoSEQ Assay, a bias-controlled multiplex PCR, was used to amplify TCRbeta CDR3 regions from genomic DNA. The published analysis was carried out like this. Nucleated cell counts per sample were estimated from amplification of reference gene primers within the assay. To quantify the absolute abundance of each unique TCRbeta CDR3 rearrangement, sequence reads were collapsed and filtered. For each sample, productive Simpson clonality was calculated by taking the square root of Simpson's diversity index across productive rearrangements. The table was pulled from immuneACCESS by TCRdb, which kept in-frame rearrangements only. Such tables lose some clones; where checked, under half of the loss comes from unresolved V genes, and the rest has no known cause. The DNA was the basis for D and trimming; V, J and clone size are from that table. Counted in this sample were some 200,000 clones; roughly 80% of them appeared once. Approximately 6.2% of the sample lies in the top ten.

Specimen: peripheral blood. The origin of this receptor is a woman between 40 and 55 years old with acute or convalescent COVID-19.

At the DNA level, the sequence is TGCGCCAGCAGCTCCGAAGGGACAGGTCTTACCGGGGCCAACGTCCTGACTTTC. The translation is CASSSEGTGLTGANVLTF. Here the chain combines TRBV5-1 and TRBJ2-6, with TRBD1 matching 8 junction bases. Including the terminal cysteine and phenylalanine, the CDR3 comprises 18 residues. The only DNA kept is the CDR3, 54 bases in frame from the first base. CDR1 and CDR2 are read off the germline V gene as SGHRS and YFSETQ. V and J are trimmed by 3 bases and 4 bases, and the gene matches miss 12 bases of the junction.